These 27 T cell receptor beta chains were sequenced from one sample in a study of CD8+ T cells in alopecia areata. As the sequencing template, cDNA was produced by extracting RNA and reverse transcribing it. TCRdb's copy holds only in-frame clones and misses some; the assay was immunoSEQ multiplex PCR. The table shows tens of thousands of clones, with 55% to 65% occurring only once. This specimen consisted of CD8+ T cells sorted from blood, obtained at week 0. The receptors come from a human donor with alopecia areata.

Concerning this clone: The identical CDR3 is also encoded by other nucleotide sequences in the sample. The chain carries TRBV27 and TRBJ2-1; D assignment may be TRBD1 or TRBD2 (5 bases each). V was trimmed by 3 bases and J by 6 bases, leaving 9 bases between them. This CDR3 spans 13 amino acids. CDR1 MNHEY and CDR2 SMNVEV come from the germline V gene (reference sequence). CDR3 nucleotide sequence: TGTGCCAGCAGTTTGGCTGGGGGCAATGAGCAGTTCTTC. Encoded protein: CASSLAGGNEQFF.

This chain connects TRBV23-1 to TRBJ1-2; D is undetermined. TRBV23-1 is classed as an ORF, of uncertain function. This CDR3 spans 15 amino acids. Trimming took 0 bases from V and 5 from J, leaving 13 bases between them. As DNA, the CDR3 is TGCGCCAGCAGTCAATCGAGCGGGATCCTATATGGCTACACCTTC. Translation gives CASSQSSGILYGYTF.

The chain links TRBV9 to TRBJ2-7, with 8 bases fitting TRBD1. Germline CDR1 SGDLS, CDR2 YYNGEE. The CDR3 is made up of 15 amino acids. Trimming cost V 0 bases and J 0 bases; bases outside gene matches: 2. For the CDR3, the DNA is TGTGCCAGCAGCGTAGGGGGGACAGGCTCCTACGAGCAGTACTTC. It codes for CASSVGGTGSYEQYF. The whole variable domain, remainder taken from reference TRBV9 and TRBJ2-7, is DSGVTQTPKHLITATGQRVTLRCSPRSGDLSVYWYQQSLDQGLQFLIQYYNGEERAKGNILERFSAQQFPDLHSELNLSSLELGDSALYFCASSVGGTGSYEQYFGPGTRLTVT.

This clone was detected only a few times. The chain employs TRBV30 and TRBJ2-1, with D perhaps matching TRBD2 (7 bases). Trimming shortened V by 4 bases and J by 9 bases, and 22 bases separated the two germline ends. This CDR3 region has 15 residues. Germline loops: CDR1 GTSNPN, CDR2 SVGIG (reference sequence). Written as DNA, the CDR3 is TGTGCCTGGACCGACGACAGGCCCCCGGGGGGTGAGCAGTTCTTC. The encoded protein is CAWTDDRPPGGEQFF.

This clone showed up just once. The chain has TRBV6-5 and TRBJ2-1; D remains ambiguous. From germline, CDR1 is MNHEY and CDR2 SVGAGI. The CDR3 contains 15 residues. With 5 bases removed from V and 0 bases from J, the gap between germline ends came to 11 bases. CDR3 sequence reads: CASSPGPSSYNEQFF. CDR3 nucleotides: TGTGCCAGCAGTCCTGGCCCGAGCTCCTACAATGAGCAGTTCTTC.

The genes are TRBV7-2 and TRBJ1-4; possible D gene TRBD1, 5 bases. The CDR3 runs 15 residues. Germline CDR1 reads SGHTA; CDR2 reads FQGNSA. V gave up 2 bases and J gave up 7 bases, with 14 bases separating them. The CDR3 is CASSLTSMGGEKLFF. CDR3 nucleotides: TGTGCCAGCAGCTTAACTTCGATGGGGGGTGAAAAACTGTTTTTT. Supplemented by reference TRBV7-2 and TRBJ1-4, the full variable domain reads GAGVSQSPSNKVTEKGKDVELRCDPISGHTALYWYRQSLGQGLEFLIYFQGNSAPDKSGLPSDRFSAERTGGSVSTLTIQRTQQEDSAVYLCASSLTSMGGEKLFFGSGTQLSVL.

The chain recombines TRBV4-1 with TRBJ2-5; D perhaps matches TRBD1 (6 bases). The germline V gene has CDR1 MGHRA and CDR2 YSYEKL. V gave up 2 bases and J gave up 2 bases, with 9 bases separating them. The CDR3 totals 14 residues. In nucleotides, the CDR3 is TGCGCCAGCAGCCAAACAGGGTCACAAGAGACCCAGTACTTC. It codes for CASSQTGSQETQYF.

The chain carries TRBV7-8 and TRBJ2-1; D gene ambiguous. The CDR3 totals 17 residues. The V gene's germline CDR1 is SGHVS and CDR2 FQNEAQ. V was shortened by 1 base and J by 7 bases, with 20 bases between the two germline ends. CDR3 coding DNA: TGTGCCAGCAGCTTAGTTTGGTCTGACCGTCTTGGGAATGAGCAGTTCTTC. This encodes CASSLVWSDRLGNEQFF.

The chain has TRBV27 and TRBJ1-1; unclear D gene. The CDR3 sequence is 15 residues long. The V end was cut by 6 bases, the J end by 3 bases, with 17 bases between. In germline, CDR1 is MNHEY, CDR2 SMNVEV (reference sequence). The CDR3 DNA follows: TGTGCCAGCAGCGACAACACCGTCGGGGACACTGAAGCTTTCTTT. Its protein product is CASSDNTVGDTEAFF.

V usage is TRBV25-1 and J usage is TRBJ2-7; TRBD2 aligns across 10 bases. There are 14 residues in the CDR3. Germline trimming cut 5 bases from V and 6 bases from J; bases unmatched to any gene: 7. The germline V gene has CDR1 MGHDK and CDR2 SYGVNS. The CDR3 DNA sequence: TGTGCCAGCAGTCGTCTAGCGGGAGCCCTCGAGCAGTACTTC. The encoded protein is CASSRLAGALEQYF.

The V and J genes are TRBV2 and TRBJ2-7, with D possibly TRBD2 on 5 matching bases. The CDR3 has 12 amino acids. Trimming took 7 bases from V and 0 from J, leaving 7 bases between them. Germline CDR1 is SNHLY and CDR2 is FYNNEI. CDR3 bases: TGTGCCAGCATAGGGAGCTCCTACGAGCAGTACTTC. Amino acid sequence: CASIGSSYEQYF.

The V call is TRBV2, the J call TRBJ1-5; possibly TRBD1 for D (5 bases). Germline V lookup: CDR1 SNHLY, CDR2 FYNNEI. This CDR3 is 13 amino acids long. Trimming cost V 3 bases and J 11 bases, with 14 bases left between them. CDR3 in amino acids: CASSEFRTRAQHF. CDR3 sequence (DNA): TGTGCCAGCAGTGAGTTCAGGACAAGGGCCCAGCATTTT.

This chain joins TRBV5-6 and TRBJ2-1, with D perhaps TRBD2 (5 bases). The germline gives CDR1 SGHDT, CDR2 YYEEEE. Trimming cost V 0 bases and J 10 bases, with 5 bases left between them. CDR3 length: 11 amino acids. Written as DNA, the CDR3 is TGTGCCAGCAGCTTGGCGGGAGAGCAGTTCTTC. It specifies CASSLAGEQFF.

This clone was seen a few times. The chain recombines TRBV6-5 with TRBJ2-3; 8 nucleotides line up with TRBD2. With 4 bases clipped from V and 4 bases from J, the junction kept 7 bases outside the gene matches. This CDR3 spans 15 amino acids. From germline, CDR1 is MNHEY and CDR2 SVGAGI. This CDR3 reads CASSFRAGVPDTQYF. The CDR3 DNA reads TGTGCCAGCAGTTTTCGAGCGGGGGTGCCAGATACGCAGTATTTT.

This clone has only one observation. The chain has TRBV5-1 and TRBJ2-7; TRBD1 matches at 8 bases. CDR1 is SGHRS, CDR2 YFSETQ, per germline. The CDR3 length is 15 residues. V lost 2 bases to trimming and J lost 5 bases; unmatched junction nucleotides: 9. The CDR3 sequence: CASSLTGTGFDEQYF. The CDR3 nucleotides are TGCGCCAGCAGCTTAACCGGGACAGGTTTCGACGAGCAGTACTTC.

This rearrangement joins TRBV30 to TRBJ2-2; TRBD1 matches at 9 bases. Germline CDR1 and CDR2: GTSNPN and SVGIG (reference sequence). CDR3 length equals 15 residues. V lost 0 bases and J lost 4; bases outside the gene matches: 3. CDR3 amino acids: CAWSVGTGSTGELFF. Written as DNA, the CDR3 is TGTGCCTGGAGTGTCGGGACAGGGTCCACCGGGGAGCTGTTTTTT.

The chain recombines TRBV9 with TRBJ2-1; either TRBD1 or TRBD2 may supply D (5 bases each). The CDR3 is made up of 12 amino acids. The germline V and J ends were trimmed by 7 bases and 6 bases, with 11 bases remaining between them. Germline assignment: CDR1 SGDLS and CDR2 YYNGEE. This chain's CDR3 is CASGGGSNEQFF. CDR3 DNA: TGTGCCAGCGGGGGTGGGAGCAATGAGCAGTTCTTC.

The rearrangement links TRBV6-4 to TRBJ2-3; TRBD1 aligns across 10 bases. CDR3 size: 16 residues. The germline gives CDR1 MRHNA, CDR2 SNTAGT. With V trimmed by 0 bases and J by 3 bases, 3 bases remained unmatched. The CDR3 region is CASSDSTGGQTDTQYF. CDR3 sequence (DNA): TGTGCCAGCAGTGACTCGACAGGGGGCCAGACAGATACGCAGTATTTT.

The genes are TRBV7-8 and TRBJ2-7, with unresolved D. The ends were cut back, 8 bases at V and 4 bases at J, with 24 bases in the middle. This CDR3 comprises 16 residues. Germline V lookup: CDR1 SGHVS, CDR2 FQNEAQ. CDR3 DNA sequence: TGTGCCAGCCACACCGCAGGCTTCCCAACCCAATACGAGCAGTACTTC. This encodes CASHTAGFPTQYEQYF.

V is TRBV25-1 and J is TRBJ1-2, with D perhaps matching TRBD1 (5 bases). CDR1 MGHDK and CDR2 SYGVNS come from the germline V gene. This CDR3 is 14 amino acids long. V was trimmed by 3 bases and J by 0 bases, leaving 8 bases between them. CDR3 in amino acids: CASSERQSNYGYTF. In DNA, the CDR3 is TGTGCCAGCAGTGAGCGACAGTCTAACTATGGCTACACCTTC.

This sequence joins TRBV9 and TRBJ1-2, with D tentatively TRBD1 (6 bases). The CDR3 is 14 amino acids. The ends were cut back, 5 bases at V and 4 bases at J, with 15 bases in the middle. CDR1 and CDR2 from the germline V gene are SGDLS and YYNGEE. The CDR3 reads CASRPVGAGYGYTF. CDR3 sequence (DNA): TGTGCCAGCAGACCCGTGGGGGCAGGCTATGGCTACACCTTC.

The chain joins TRBV13 to TRBJ2-7; 10 nucleotides agree with TRBD1. Germline loops: CDR1 PRHDT, CDR2 FYEKMQ (reference sequence). J was trimmed by 5 bases and V by 5 bases; bases with no gene match: 6. The CDR3 spans 14 residues. The CDR3 loop reads CASSPGTGEDEQYF. In DNA, the CDR3 is TGTGCCAGCAGCCCCGGGACAGGGGAGGACGAGCAGTACTTC. Full variable domain (outside the CDR3, taken from reference TRBV13 and TRBJ2-7): AAGVIQSPRHLIKEKRETATLKCYPIPRHDTVYWYQQGPGQDPQFLISFYEKMQSDKGSIPDRFSAQQFSDYHSELNMSSLELGDSALYFCASSPGTGEDEQYFGPGTRLTVT.

The chain recombines TRBV4-2 with TRBJ1-2; TRBD1 matches at 7 bases. Germline CDR1 reads LGHNA; CDR2 reads YNFKEQ. The CDR3 spans 18 residues. The J segment lost 2 bases and the V segment lost 4 bases, leaving 16 bases of the junction unmatched. The CDR3 sequence: CASSPPATTGSGNYGYTF. The CDR3 coding sequence is TGTGCCAGCAGCCCCCCCGCGACGACAGGGAGCGGGAACTATGGCTACACCTTC.

This chain links TRBV6-1 with TRBJ2-5, with 7 bases that match TRBD2. V was clipped by 2 bases and J by 4 bases; unmatched bases: 4. Per the germline V gene, CDR1 is MNHNS and CDR2 is SASEGT. The CDR3 spans 14 residues. CDR3 loop: CASSEWSGAETQYF. The CDR3 DNA reads as TGTGCCAGCAGTGAATGGAGCGGGGCAGAGACCCAGTACTTC.

The chain employs TRBV9 and TRBJ1-1; 8 nucleotides align to TRBD1. Germline loops: CDR1 SGDLS, CDR2 YYNGEE. The CDR3 covers 13 residues. Trimming removed 5 bases from V and 4 bases from J; junction bases left unmatched: 4. CDR3 amino acids: CASRGQGSTEAFF. CDR3 in DNA: TGTGCCAGCAGAGGACAGGGTTCCACTGAAGCTTTCTTT. Together with reference TRBV9 and TRBJ1-1, the CDR3 gives the full variable domain: DSGVTQTPKHLITATGQRVTLRCSPRSGDLSVYWYQQSLDQGLQFLIQYYNGEERAKGNILERFSAQQFPDLHSELNLSSLELGDSALYFCASRGQGSTEAFFGQGTRLTVV.

The chain joins TRBV7-9 to TRBJ2-1, with TRBD2 identical over 8 bases. This CDR3 is 12 amino acids long. Germline CDR1 reads SEHNR; CDR2 reads FQNEAQ (reference sequence). Trimming at V came to 4 bases and at J to 7 bases, leaving 0 bases not matched to a gene. DNA for the CDR3: TGTGCCAGCAGCTCGGGGGGGAATGAGCAGTTCTTC. Its translation is CASSSGGNEQFF. Looking up the rest from reference TRBV7-9 and TRBJ2-1 gives the full variable domain: DTGVSQNPRHKITKRGQNVTFRCDPISEHNRLYWYRQTLGQGPEFLTYFQNEAQLEKSRLLSDRFSAERPKGSFSTLEIQRTEQGDSAMYLCASSSGGNEQFFGPGTRLTVL.

V gene TRBV28 combines with J gene TRBJ1-2; 10 bases are shared with TRBD1. Unmatched junction bases numbered 7, after V lost 4 bases and J lost 8 bases. The CDR3 is made up of 14 amino acids. Germline V CDR1 and CDR2: MDHEN, SYDVKM. The chain's CDR3 is CASSSPGQGRGYTF. Here the CDR3 DNA reads TGTGCCAGCAGTTCCCCGGGACAGGGGAGAGGCTACACCTTC.